Detailed here is one TCR beta chain. Its antigen is unidentified. From RNA transcripts, TCR beta CDR3 regions were amplified. HTBI primers were the set used in a first-round RT-PCR of the TCR CDR3. MiXCR, applied by TCRdb to the multiplex PCR reads, yields one record per CDR3 protein. Counted here are roughly 800,000 distinct CDR3 sequences, 38% occurring once; the ten biggest clones make up around 9.3%. The sample is drawn from a study of T cells in Graves' hyperthyroidism and ophthalmopathy. Study conclusions and caveats: Clonotypes that were expanded in thyroid above 0.001 mostly appeared in blood too.

The V gene lost 5 bases and the J gene lost 7 bases, with 11 bases spanning the gap. The CDR3 has 12 residues. Germline V gives CDR1 ENHRY, CDR2 SYGVKD. Stable Graves' hyperthyroidism denoted no ophthalmopathy progression over 18 months. The chain is built from TRBV10-3 and TRBJ1-1; D uncertain. Sequenced material: blood. The clonotype comes from a young man with Graves' hyperthyroidism. The CDR3 loop reads CAISRQAGEAFF. As DNA, the CDR3 is TGTGCCATCAGTAGGCAAGCTGGTGAAGCTTTCTTT.